The present T cell receptor beta chain was sequenced within a study of spatial heterogeneity in lung cancer. Overall study context: Around two years after resection was the median timing of the follow-up PBMC samples, which were sequenced when available. An average of more than ten raw reads was observed per unique TCR and UMI combination.

Germline loops: CDR1 SQVTM, CDR2 ANQGSEA. Trimming left V 7 bases short and J 3 bases short, with 12 bases between. The CDR3 has 13 residues. Using its own MiXCR run on the 5' RACE reads, TCRdb lists one record per CDR3 protein. This table holds about 33,000 distinct CDR3 sequences, about 10% found once. Indicated time point: blood at routine non-recurrence follow-up after resection. This clonotype was recorded at least ten times. The clonotype originates from a female donor with early-stage non-small cell lung cancer. The J gene is TRBJ1-4, the V gene TRBV29-1; no clear D gene. The source was PBMCs, collected at follow-up. In DNA, the CDR3 is TGCAGCGCCACAGTGACTCCTAATGAAAAACTGTTTTTT. Translation: CSATVTPNEKLFF.